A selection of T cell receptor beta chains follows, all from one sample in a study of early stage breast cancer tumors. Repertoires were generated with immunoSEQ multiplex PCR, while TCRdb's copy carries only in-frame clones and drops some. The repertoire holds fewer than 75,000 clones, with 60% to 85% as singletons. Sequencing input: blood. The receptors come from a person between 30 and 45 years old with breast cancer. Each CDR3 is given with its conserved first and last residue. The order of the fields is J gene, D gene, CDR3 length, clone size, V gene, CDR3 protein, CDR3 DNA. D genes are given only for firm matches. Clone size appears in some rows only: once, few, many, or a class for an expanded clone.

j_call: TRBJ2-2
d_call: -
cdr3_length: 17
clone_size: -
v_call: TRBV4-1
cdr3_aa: CASSQDPGGLNTGELFF
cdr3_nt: TGCGCCAGCAGCCAAGACCCTGGGGGCCTAAACACCGGGGAGCTGTTTTTT

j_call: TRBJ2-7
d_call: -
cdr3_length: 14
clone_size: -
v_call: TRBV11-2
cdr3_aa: CASSLEPGPYEQYF
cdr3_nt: TGTGCCAGCAGCTTAGAACCGGGACCCTACGAGCAGTACTTC

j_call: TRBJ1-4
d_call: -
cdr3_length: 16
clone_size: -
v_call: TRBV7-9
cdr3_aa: CASSSTPRDPGEKLFF
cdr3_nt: TGTGCCAGCAGCTCCACCCCGCGGGATCCGGGTGAAAAACTGTTTTTT

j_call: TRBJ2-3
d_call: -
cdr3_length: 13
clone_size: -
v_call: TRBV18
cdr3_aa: CASSPPATDTQYF
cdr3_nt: TGTGCCAGCTCACCACCGGCAACAGATACGCAGTATTTT

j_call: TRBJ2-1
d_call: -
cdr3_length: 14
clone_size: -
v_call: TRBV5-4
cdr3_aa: CASSLGRAANEQFF
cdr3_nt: TGTGCCAGCAGCTTGGGGCGGGCCGCCAATGAGCAGTTCTTC

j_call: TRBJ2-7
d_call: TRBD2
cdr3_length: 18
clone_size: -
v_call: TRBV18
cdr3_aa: CASSQLGGGPKGDYEQYF
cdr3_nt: TGTGCCAGCTCTCAACTCGGGGGAGGGCCTAAAGGGGACTACGAGCAGTACTTC

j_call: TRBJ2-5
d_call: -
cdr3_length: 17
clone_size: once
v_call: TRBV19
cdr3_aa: CASSLGHDGRGPRLKYF
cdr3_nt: TGTGCCAGTAGTCTCGGACATGATGGGCGGGGTCCCAGGTTGAAGTACTTC

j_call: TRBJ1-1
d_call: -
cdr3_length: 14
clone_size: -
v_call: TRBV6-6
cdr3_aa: CASSYFIGQPEAFF
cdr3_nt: TGTGCCAGCAGTTACTTTATCGGACAGCCTGAAGCTTTCTTT

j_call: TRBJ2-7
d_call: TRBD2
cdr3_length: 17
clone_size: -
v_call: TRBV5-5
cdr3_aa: CASTNSELAGGPYEQYF
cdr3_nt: TGTGCCAGCACCAATAGTGAACTAGCGGGAGGGCCCTACGAGCAGTACTTC

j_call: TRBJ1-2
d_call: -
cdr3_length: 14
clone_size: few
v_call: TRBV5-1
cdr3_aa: CASSPTPWDYGYTF
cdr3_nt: TGCGCCAGCAGCCCCACCCCCTGGGACTATGGCTACACCTTC

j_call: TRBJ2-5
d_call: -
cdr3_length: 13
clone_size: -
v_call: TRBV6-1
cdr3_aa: CASSEQVHETQYF
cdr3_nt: TGTGCCAGCAGTGAACAAGTACATGAGACCCAGTACTTC

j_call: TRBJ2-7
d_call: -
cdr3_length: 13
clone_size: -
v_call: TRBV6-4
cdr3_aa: CASSDQQGGEQYF
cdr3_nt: TGTGCCAGCAGTGACCAACAGGGTGGCGAGCAGTACTTC

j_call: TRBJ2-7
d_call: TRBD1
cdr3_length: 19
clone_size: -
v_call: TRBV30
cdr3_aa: CAWSVRDRVIIPQTYEQYF
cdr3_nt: TGTGCCTGGAGTGTACGGGACAGGGTAATAATCCCTCAAACCTACGAGCAGTACTTC

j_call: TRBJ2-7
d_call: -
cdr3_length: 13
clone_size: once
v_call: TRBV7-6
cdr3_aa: CASSLSLDYEQYF
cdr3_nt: TGTGCCAGCAGCTTAAGTCTGGACTACGAGCAGTACTTC

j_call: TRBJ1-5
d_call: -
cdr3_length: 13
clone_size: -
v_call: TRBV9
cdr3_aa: CASSRRSNQPQHF
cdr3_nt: TGTGCCAGCTCGCGACGTAGCAATCAGCCCCAGCATTTT

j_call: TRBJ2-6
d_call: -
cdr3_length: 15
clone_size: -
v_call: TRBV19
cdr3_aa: CASTPDSSGANVLTF
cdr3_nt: TGTGCCAGTACCCCGGACAGCTCTGGGGCCAACGTCCTGACTTTC

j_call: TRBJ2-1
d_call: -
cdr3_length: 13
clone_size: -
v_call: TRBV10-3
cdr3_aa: CAIRGEGTDSRFF
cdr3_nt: TGTGCCATCAGGGGCGAAGGAACGGACTCACGGTTCTTC

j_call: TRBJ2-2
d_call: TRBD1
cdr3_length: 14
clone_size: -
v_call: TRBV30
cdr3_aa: CAWSGDRGAGELFF
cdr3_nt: TGTGCCTGGAGTGGGGACAGGGGTGCCGGGGAGCTGTTTTTT

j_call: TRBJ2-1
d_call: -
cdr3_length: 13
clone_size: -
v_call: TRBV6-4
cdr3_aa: CASSEASHNEQFF
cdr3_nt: TGTGCCAGCAGTGAAGCTAGCCACAATGAGCAGTTCTTC

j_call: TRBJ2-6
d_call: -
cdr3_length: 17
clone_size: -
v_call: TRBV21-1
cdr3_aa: CASSNVRWGHRANVLTF
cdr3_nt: TGTGCCAGCAGCAATGTGCGATGGGGCCATCGGGCCAACGTCCTGACTTTC